The entry below gives a single TCR beta chain sequence along with its context. The sample comes from a study of cytomegalovirus exposure and HLA in healthy donors. Primers for the PCR totalled 60 Vbeta and 13 Jbeta. Only in-frame clones appear in the TCRdb table, and some are missing; sequencing was by immunoSEQ multiplex PCR. The table has about 190,000 clones, around 79% seen once; the top ten hold over 1.5%. The CDR3 covers 16 residues. Per the germline V gene, CDR1 is SGDLS and CDR2 is YYNGEE. V lost 0 bases, J lost 8 bases, and 4 bases stayed unmatched. The chain employs TRBV9 and TRBJ2-1; 14 nucleotides align to TRBD2. This TCR was sampled from a woman younger than 35 in good health and CMV-seronegative. What was sequenced was PBMCs. In DNA form, the CDR3 reads TGTGCCAGCAGCGTAGGACTAGCGGGAGGGCCTTATGAGCAGTTCTTC. Translated, it gives CASSVGLAGGPYEQFF.